This entry lists 14 T cell receptor beta chains sequenced from one sample in a study of T cell clones after liver transplantation (dated by TCRdb to between 2019 and 2020). The receptor library was made with the immunoSEQ multiplex PCR assay. The table was pulled from immuneACCESS by TCRdb, which kept in-frame rearrangements only. Such tables lose some clones; where checked, under half of the loss comes from unresolved V genes, and the rest has no known cause. In all, the sample holds 50,000 to 55,000 clones, and 65% to 80% of those were seen once. 9.9% of the sample lies in the top ten. Sequencing used CD4+ T cells from blood, obtained roughly 55 months after liver transplant. These receptors were collected from a human patient who received a liver transplant. After a transplant, the donor of the graft may account for some T cells.

This chain links TRBV2 with TRBJ2-6, with D uncertain. The CDR3 is 14 residues long. Germline CDR1 reads SNHLY; CDR2 reads FYNNEI. The V end was cut by 5 bases, the J end by 0 bases, with 5 bases between. CDR3 sequence reads: CASSPSSGANVLTF. The DNA of the CDR3 is TGTGCCAGCAGTCCTAGCTCTGGGGCCAACGTCCTGACTTTC. The full variable domain, its missing parts supplied by reference TRBV2 and TRBJ2-6, is EPEVTQTPSHQVTQMGQEVILRCVPISNHLYFYWYRQILGQKVEFLVSFYNNEISEKSEIFDDQFSVERPDGSNFTLKIRSTKLEDSAMYFCASSPSSGANVLTFGAGSRLTVL.

CDR3: CASGTDTQYF. CDR3 bases: TGTGCCAGCGGCACAGATACGCAGTATTTT. The chain has TRBV7-9 and TRBJ2-3; D is uncertain. Trimming took 8 bases from V and 1 from J, leaving 1 base between them. CDR3 length equals 10 residues. Germline assignment: CDR1 SEHNR and CDR2 FQNEAQ (reference sequence).

The gene calls are TRBV6-1 and TRBJ1-6; D unclear. Looked up from germline, CDR1 is MNHNS and CDR2 is SASEGT. The CDR3 contains 12 residues. V was trimmed by 5 bases and J by 8 bases, leaving 7 bases between them. The CDR3 here is CASSLRDSPLHF. For the CDR3, the DNA is TGTGCCAGCAGTTTGAGGGATTCACCCCTCCACTTT.

This chain joins TRBV6-1 and TRBJ1-2, with D possibly matching TRBD1 (5 bases). V was clipped by 10 bases and J by 4 bases, with 16 bases between them. The CDR3 extends over 13 amino acids. In germline, CDR1 is MNHNS, CDR2 SASEGT. Here the CDR3 DNA reads TGTGCCACGCGGGGGGACGGATTCTATGGCTACACCTTC. As protein: CATRGDGFYGYTF.

The chain recombines TRBV15 with TRBJ1-2; D call uncertain. The V end lost 8 bases, the J end lost 3 bases, and 10 bases lay between the germline ends. The V gene's germline CDR1 is LNHNV and CDR2 YYDKDF (reference sequence). The CDR3 spans 12 residues. The CDR3 loop is CATADGDYGYTF. The CDR3 DNA follows: TGTGCCACCGCCGACGGAGACTATGGCTACACCTTC.

This clone showed up just a few times. The chain couples TRBV19 to TRBJ1-2, with a possible D match to TRBD1 (5 bases). Germline lookup yields CDR1 LNHDA and CDR2 SQIVND (reference sequence). The CDR3 runs to 14 residues. Trimming shortened V by 6 bases and J by 7 bases, and 18 bases separated the two germline ends. CDR3 bases: TGTGCCAGTAGCGCCCAGCTAGAAGGGGCTGGCTACACCTTC. Residues: CASSAQLEGAGYTF.

This clone was seen a few times. This chain connects TRBV19 to TRBJ1-4; D remains ambiguous. The V gene's germline CDR1 is LNHDA and CDR2 SQIVND (reference sequence). Trimming took off 2 bases at V and 8 bases at J, with 15 bases between the two ends. The CDR3 length is 15 residues. The CDR3 loop is CASSIKGGEKEKLFF. CDR3 in DNA: TGTGCCAGTAGTATAAAGGGCGGAGAAAAGGAAAAACTGTTTTTT.

This chain joins TRBV21-1 and TRBJ2-7; TRBD2 was called by the table and not checked on the DNA. TRBV21-1 corresponds to a pseudogene. This CDR3 comprises 11 residues. DNA of the CDR3: TGTGCCAGGAGGGTAATCTACGAGCAGTACTTC. Translation: CARRVIYEQYF.

This clone has more than one count but fewer than ten. The rearrangement joins TRBV5-4 to TRBJ1-2; D perhaps matches TRBD1 (5 bases). The CDR3 contains 13 residues. Trimming pared 1 base from V and 4 bases from J, leaving 8 bases between. The germline CDR1 and CDR2 sequences are SGHNT and YYREEE (reference sequence). The CDR3 DNA follows: TGTGCCAGCAGCTTGACAGGTTCCTATGGCTACACCTTC. Translated: CASSLTGSYGYTF.

The chain has TRBV5-4 and TRBJ2-7; TRBD2 is a possible D gene (5 bases). CDR3 length: 13 amino acids. The germline gives CDR1 SGHNT, CDR2 YYREEE (reference sequence). Deletions cut 7 bases from V and 4 bases from J, with 15 bases between. The DNA for the CDR3 is TGTGCCAGCGGTGATGAGCGGAGATACGAGCAGTACTTC. The encoded protein is CASGDERRYEQYF.

The CDR3 DNA is TGCGCCAGCAGCTCCTTGCTGACGCAATCAAACACTGAAGCTTTCTTT. Translation gives CASSSLLTQSNTEAFF. V and J are TRBV5-1 and TRBJ1-1; no clear D. V was shortened by 3 bases and J by 2 bases, with 17 bases between the two germline ends. The germline V gene encodes CDR1 SGHRS and CDR2 YFSETQ. The CDR3 spans 16 residues.

This clone was detected only once. V and J are TRBV6-5 and TRBJ2-7; D might be TRBD1 (6 bases). Germline V CDR1 and CDR2: MNHEY, SVGAGI. V shed 6 bases and J shed 5 bases, with 20 bases lying between them. The CDR3 runs to 15 residues. In nucleotides, the CDR3 is TGTGCCAGCAGCCCTAGGACAGCCGGTAAGAACGAGCAGTACTTC. Its translation is CASSPRTAGKNEQYF.

The rearrangement uses TRBV5-6 and TRBJ1-6; 8 bases map to TRBD1. The germline V gene encodes CDR1 SGHDT and CDR2 YYEEEE. This CDR3 comprises 16 residues. Germline trimming cut 3 bases from V and 7 bases from J; bases unmatched to any gene: 9. This CDR3 reads CASSYGTGSGNSPLHF. CDR3 DNA sequence: TGTGCCAGCAGCTACGGGACAGGCTCTGGGAATTCACCCCTCCACTTT.

This clone was recorded a few times. V is TRBV6-1 and J is TRBJ1-5; possible D gene TRBD1, 6 bases. CDR3 size: 17 residues. Germline V gene sequence: CDR1 MNHNS, CDR2 SASEGT. With 4 bases removed from V and 6 bases from J, the gap between germline ends came to 22 bases. The DNA for the CDR3 is TGTGCCAGCAGTGGGGCTGGCGTGGGGGGCGCGGGTCAGCCCCAGCATTTT. Its translation: CASSGAGVGGAGQPQHF.